The 26 T cell receptor beta chains reported below all come from one sample, sequenced in a study of blood T cell repertoires in COVID-19 (dated by TCRdb to 2019 to 2021). Library method: the immunoSEQ multiplex PCR assay. The clones in this table, taken by TCRdb from immuneACCESS, are in-frame only. Not every clone is retained; where verified, under half of the shortfall comes from an unresolved V gene, and the cause of the rest is unknown. The sample table records 55,000 to 80,000 clones; 85% to 90% of these occur just once. The top ten clonotypes cover 0.9% to 1.2% of the sample. Input material: peripheral blood. The receptors originated from a man aged 65 to 79 with acute or convalescent COVID-19.

The CDR3 loop is CASSPVPGQGIEQFF. The CDR3 DNA reads as TGTGCCAGCTCACCAGTCCCGGGACAGGGCATTGAGCAGTTCTTC. The gene calls are TRBV18 and TRBJ2-1, with 9 bases fitting TRBD1. Unmatched junction bases numbered 8, after V lost 2 bases and J lost 9 bases. The germline CDR1 and CDR2 sequences are KGHSH and LQKENI. The length of the CDR3 is 15 residues.

This sequence joins TRBV19 and TRBJ2-7; TRBD2 matches 10 bases. V dropped 3 bases and J dropped 2; count of bases not matched to a gene: 1. This CDR3 comprises 14 residues. Germline CDR1 reads LNHDA; CDR2 reads SQIVND (reference sequence). The CDR3 coding sequence is TGTGCCAGTAGTATCACTAGCGGGACCTACGAGCAGTACTTC. Translated: CASSITSGTYEQYF.

V usage is TRBV3-1 (or the pseudogene TRBV3-2) and J usage is TRBJ1-6; D is uncertain. The germline V and J ends were trimmed by 1 base and 10 bases, with 11 bases remaining between them. The CDR3 totals 14 residues. CDR1 and CDR2 from the germline V gene are LGHDT and YNNKEL (reference sequence). CDR3 loop: CASSQVEGESPLHF. CDR3 coding DNA: TGTGCCAGCAGCCAAGTAGAGGGTGAATCACCCCTCCACTTT.

The chain links TRBV10-3 to TRBJ2-1; TRBD2 aligns across 13 bases. The V segment lost 4 bases and the J segment 7 bases; nucleotides outside the gene matches: 4. Per germline, CDR1 ENHRY and CDR2 SYGVKD. The CDR3 consists of 15 residues. The CDR3 sequence is CAISGTSGSINEQFF. In nucleotides, the CDR3 is TGTGCCATCAGTGGGACTAGCGGGAGTATAAATGAGCAGTTCTTC.

The gene calls are TRBV5-1 and TRBJ2-3; a weak D match, TRBD1 (6 bases). The CDR3 has 16 residues. The V gene's germline CDR1 is SGHRS and CDR2 YFSETQ. Trimming pared 4 bases from V and 3 bases from J, leaving 18 bases between. The CDR3 sequence is CASSVPQGSGTDTQYF. As DNA, the CDR3 is TGCGCCAGCAGCGTGCCACAGGGAAGTGGTACAGATACGCAGTATTTT.

The V and J genes are TRBV9 and TRBJ1-2; D remains unclear. Germline CDR1 reads SGDLS; CDR2 reads YYNGEE. Trimming took 6 bases from V and 0 from J, leaving 15 bases between them. This CDR3 is built from 15 residues. CDR3 loop: CASTKNSGTNYGYTF. The CDR3 coding sequence is TGTGCCAGCACCAAGAACAGTGGAACTAACTATGGCTACACCTTC.

Remarks on this clone: A read error may account for a junction end that differs from germline. This chain connects TRBV27 to TRBJ1-2, with D perhaps matching TRBD1 (5 bases). Germline V gene data show CDR1 as MNHEY and CDR2 as SMNVEV (reference sequence). This CDR3 is 16 amino acids long. CDR3 nucleotides: TGTGCCAGCAGTATATCCGGGGGTATAAAGGTGTATGGCTACACCTTC. Translated: CASSISGGIKVYGYTF.

The V and J genes are TRBV18 and TRBJ1-5; no clear D. Germline V CDR1 and CDR2: KGHSH, LQKENI. This CDR3 has 13 residues. The ends were cut back, 8 bases at V and 5 bases at J, with 13 bases in the middle. This CDR3 is CASQAFTDQPQHF. The CDR3 DNA is TGTGCCAGCCAGGCTTTTACCGATCAGCCCCAGCATTTT.

The J gene is TRBJ1-1, the V gene TRBV7-6, with a tentative D call TRBD1 (6 bases). Looked up from germline, CDR1 is SGHVS and CDR2 is FNYEAQ. The ends were cut back, 5 bases at V and 2 bases at J, with 9 bases in the middle. The CDR3 consists of 13 residues. CDR3 in amino acids: CASSRQENTEAFF. Here the CDR3 DNA reads TGTGCCAGCAGCCGACAGGAAAACACTGAAGCTTTCTTT.

The chain combines TRBV29-1 with TRBJ2-6; 9 bases are a match to TRBD1. CDR3 length equals 12 residues. V lost 6 bases and J lost 11; bases outside the gene matches: 5. From germline, CDR1 is SQVTM and CDR2 ANQGSEA. CDR3 sequence reads: CSVTGGADVLTF. In nucleotides, the CDR3 is TGCAGCGTAACAGGGGGCGCAGACGTCCTGACTTTC.

The chain uses TRBV3-1 (or the pseudogene TRBV3-2) and TRBJ1-3; tentative D call: TRBD1 (5 bases). V was trimmed by 6 bases and J by 6 bases, leaving 18 bases between them. Looked up from germline, CDR1 is LGHDT and CDR2 is YNNKEL (reference sequence). The CDR3 has 15 residues. CDR3 sequence reads: CASRPQGTLENTIYF. The CDR3 nucleotides are TGTGCCAGCAGACCCCAGGGAACTCTTGAAAACACCATATATTTT.

The chain combines TRBV7-8 with TRBJ1-6, with a weak D call TRBD1 (5 bases). Trimming left V 7 bases short and J 10 bases short, with 17 bases between. Looked up from germline, CDR1 is SGHVS and CDR2 is FQNEAQ. The CDR3 loop spans 14 amino acids. CDR3 sequence reads: CASTPGGNRSPLHF. The CDR3 DNA reads as TGTGCCAGCACCCCCGGGGGGAACAGATCACCCCTCCACTTT.

V usage is TRBV10-3 and J usage is TRBJ1-5; 10 nucleotides align to TRBD1. CDR3 length: 18 amino acids. The V gene's germline CDR1 is ENHRY and CDR2 SYGVKD. Germline trimming cut 6 bases from V and 0 bases from J; bases unmatched to any gene: 11. DNA for the CDR3: TGTGCCATCAGGGGGGACAGGGGAAAAGGGGATAGCAATCAGCCCCAGCATTTT. Translated, it gives CAIRGDRGKGDSNQPQHF.

A single count supports this clone. The gene calls are TRBV6-5 and TRBJ1-2; 8 nucleotides agree with TRBD1. CDR1 and CDR2 (germline): MNHEY, SVGAGI. Trimming at V came to 7 bases and at J to 5 bases, leaving 9 bases not matched to a gene. The CDR3 has 14 residues. CDR3 in DNA: TGTGCCAGCAACAGGGGGGCAGGGGGGTATGGCTACACCTTC. Residues: CASNRGAGGYGYTF.

The J gene is TRBJ2-7, the V gene TRBV11-3; TRBD1 is a possible D gene (6 bases). The CDR3 extends over 14 amino acids. Trimming left V 2 bases short and J 2 bases short, with 10 bases between. The germline V gene has CDR1 SGHNT and CDR2 YENEEA. CDR3 residues: CASSLRGGPYEQYF. CDR3 nucleotide sequence: TGTGCCAGCAGCTTAAGAGGGGGACCCTACGAGCAGTACTTC.

The chain carries TRBV28 and TRBJ1-2; D gene ambiguous. Germline lookup yields CDR1 MDHEN and CDR2 SYDVKM. The CDR3 is made up of 14 amino acids. The V and J ends lost 2 bases and 6 bases respectively, with 13 bases between them. The CDR3 DNA is TGTGCCAGCAGTTTAGAGGAGGGTTTCAATGGCTACACCTTC. This gives the protein CASSLEEGFNGYTF.

The rearrangement joins TRBV19 to TRBJ1-3; weak D call: TRBD1 (6 bases). From germline, CDR1 is LNHDA and CDR2 SQIVND (reference sequence). The CDR3 contains 16 residues. Trimming took 5 bases from V and 0 from J, leaving 14 bases between them. The CDR3, as DNA: TGTGCCAGTAGTCCAGGACAGCGTCTCTCTGGAAACACCATATATTTT. Its translation is CASSPGQRLSGNTIYF. Together with reference TRBV19 and TRBJ1-3, the CDR3 gives the full variable domain: DGGITQSPKYLFRKEGQNVTLSCEQNLNHDAMYWYRQDPGQGLRLIYYSQIVNDFQKGDIAEGYSVSREKKESFPLTVTSAQKNPTAFYLCASSPGQRLSGNTIYFGEGSWLTVV.

J is TRBJ2-4 and V is TRBV19, with D perhaps TRBD1 (6 bases). Germline V gene lookup returns CDR1 LNHDA and CDR2 SQIVND (reference sequence). Trimming stripped 4 bases from V and 0 bases from J, with 10 bases between. This CDR3 comprises 15 residues. The CDR3 bases are TGTGCCAGTAGTAGTGGGGGCCTAGCCAAAAACATTCAGTACTTC. It yields the protein CASSSGGLAKNIQYF.

The V gene is TRBV28, the J gene TRBJ1-5; 9 bases match TRBD1. In germline, CDR1 is MDHEN, CDR2 SYDVKM. The junction had 2 bases not matched to a gene; V was cut back by 3 bases and J by 2 bases. The CDR3 has 15 amino acids. The CDR3 loop is CASSFTGGGNQPQHF. The CDR3 bases are TGTGCCAGCAGTTTTACAGGGGGCGGCAATCAGCCCCAGCATTTT.

V is TRBV20-1 and J is TRBJ1-2; perhaps TRBD1 as D (5 bases). Trimming took off 3 bases at V and 2 bases at J, with 13 bases between the two ends. This CDR3 region has 14 residues. The germline V gene has CDR1 DFQATT and CDR2 SNEGSKA (reference sequence). The CDR3 nucleotides are TGCAGTGCTAGTGAGTTGGGGCAGAACTATGGCTACACCTTC. This sequence encodes CSASELGQNYGYTF.

In its sample, this clone was seen once. This rearrangement joins TRBV5-4 to TRBJ1-1, with 7 bases identical to TRBD1. V lost 9 bases to trimming and J lost 12 bases; unmatched junction nucleotides: 11. CDR3 length: 11 amino acids. In germline, CDR1 is SGHNT, CDR2 YYREEE (reference sequence). CDR3 amino acids: CATRGGTVPFF. Here the CDR3 DNA reads TGTGCCACCAGGGGGGGAACAGTCCCTTTCTTT.

This clone was recorded only once. At one of its ends the junction is not consistent with the germline gene, which may arise from a read error. This rearrangement joins TRBV28 to TRBJ1-2; perhaps TRBD1 as D (6 bases). The CDR3 sequence is 13 residues long. From germline, CDR1 is MDHEN and CDR2 SYDVKM. The CDR3 spells CAGRPTGQDGYTF. CDR3 DNA sequence: TGTGCCGGCAGACCTACAGGGCAGGATGGCTACACCTTC.

This chain connects TRBV7-8 to TRBJ2-7; 11 bases align to TRBD2. The ends lost 2 bases at V and 4 bases at J; junction bases unmatched: 13. The germline gives CDR1 SGHVS, CDR2 FQNEAQ. The CDR3 spans 18 residues. CDR3 nucleotides: TGTGCCAGCAGCTTAATTACATCTGCGGGACTAGCGGCATACGAGCAGTACTTC. This encodes CASSLITSAGLAAYEQYF.

The V call is TRBV19, the J call TRBJ1-2; D not resolved. The CDR3 length is 12 residues. Germline V gene data show CDR1 as LNHDA and CDR2 as SQIVND (reference sequence). Trimming stripped 5 bases from V and 4 bases from J, with 8 bases between. CDR3 region: CASSEAIYGYTF. Here the CDR3 DNA reads TGTGCCAGTAGTGAAGCCATCTATGGCTACACCTTC.

The chain is built from TRBV5-1 and TRBJ1-4, with 8 bases matching TRBD1. After removal of 0 bases from V and 8 bases from J, the junction contained 6 bases not matched to a gene. The germline V gene has CDR1 SGHRS and CDR2 YFSETQ. The CDR3 totals 15 residues. The chain's CDR3 is CASSLEGQGREKLFF. The CDR3, as DNA: TGCGCCAGCAGCTTGGAAGGACAGGGAAGAGAAAAACTGTTTTTT.

This chain links TRBV5-1 with TRBJ2-7; perhaps TRBD2 as D (7 bases). This CDR3 comprises 15 residues. Trimming cost V 1 base and J 2 bases, with 13 bases left between them. Germline V gene data show CDR1 as SGHRS and CDR2 as YFSETQ. Written as DNA, the CDR3 is TGCGCCAGCAGCTTGTCCGGGGGGCCTCCCTACGAGCAGTACTTC. Translation gives CASSLSGGPPYEQYF.